The clone carrying this T cell receptor (beta chain) appeared once. In the original workflow: Reference gene primer amplification gave estimated nucleated cell counts. Clones were read by immunoSEQ multiplex PCR, and TCRdb kept only the in-frame ones, dropping some. V, J and clone size are those of that table, while D and trimming were read from the DNA. The sample shows under 250,000 clones, about 85% of them seen only once. Germline lookup yields CDR1 LGHDT and CDR2 YNNKEL (reference sequence). V lost 1 base and J lost 0, with 9 bases in between. This CDR3 is 15 amino acids long. Membership in each cohort depended on participant-reported clinical history. The recovered donors of Cohort 3 showed two negative PCRs, clearance, or symptom resolution. The data were obtained in a study of blood T cell repertoires in COVID-19. Study-wide background: From T cells, B-cell-depleted T cells, or PBMCs came the material, which was cDNA or gDNA.

The sequence derives from a man aged 30-40 years who had recovered from COVID-19. Material: PBMCs or T cells enriched from blood (not recorded which). The chain combines TRBV3-1 (or the pseudogene TRBV3-2) with TRBJ1-2; D remains ambiguous. The CDR3 sequence is CASSQVGGANYGYTF. In DNA form, the CDR3 reads TGTGCCAGCAGCCAAGTAGGCGGTGCTAACTATGGCTACACCTTC.